This T cell receptor beta chain was retrieved from a study of T cell responses to AZD1222 COVID-19 vaccine. Repertoires were generated with immunoSEQ multiplex PCR, while TCRdb's copy carries only in-frame clones and drops some. Found here are 140,000 or so clones, approximately 85% of them singletons; the top ten hold roughly 5.2%. The ends were cut back, 3 bases at V and 6 bases at J, with 12 bases in the middle. This CDR3 is built from 13 residues. The germline V gene has CDR1 SGHTS and CDR2 YDEGEE. V gene TRBV5-8 combines with J gene TRBJ1-2; D gene unclear. This sequence originates from an adult who received the MenACWY meningococcal vaccine as a control. The specimen was peripheral blood, collected 28 days after the second dose of the MenACWY control vaccine. DNA for the CDR3: TGTGCCAGCAGCTCACCGGACGGAAATGGCTACACCTTC. Translating it yields CASSSPDGNGYTF.